The text below deals with one T cell receptor beta chain. Its antigen remains unidentified. The data derive from a study of cytomegalovirus exposure and HLA in healthy donors. Whole-study results and caveats: Usually a TCR sequence was rare, but some public TCRs were found in many donors. The study carried out a later analysis of TCR beta sequences. It associated 15,000 to 20,000 of them with specific HLA alleles at a false discovery rate of 0.05.

The PCR had 60 Vbeta and 13 Jbeta primers. Using immunoSEQ multiplex PCR, the repertoire was profiled, and TCRdb retains in-frame clones only, with some absent. The data show about 140,000 clones, around 84% seen once. The clonotype was recovered from a man between 45 and 60 years old in good health and CMV-seronegative. The specimen was PBMCs.

In nucleotides, the CDR3 is TGCGCCAGCAGCTTGGCGGGGAATCAGCCCCAGCATTTT. As protein: CASSLAGNQPQHF. The chain has TRBV5-1 and TRBJ1-5, with no clear D. V lost 0 bases and J lost 4, with 5 bases in between. Germline CDR1 SGHRS, CDR2 YFSETQ. This CDR3 is built from 13 residues.